A selection of T cell receptor beta chains follows, all from one sample in a study of radiation and T cells in renal cell carcinoma. Sequencing used immunoSEQ multiplex PCR; TCRdb keeps in-frame clones, though not all of them. The sample has 100,000 to 150,000 clones; approximately 80% are singletons. Material: blood, obtained from a patient whose treatment included radiotherapy and nephrectomy. These receptors all come from an older woman with renal cell carcinoma. The CDR3 runs from the conserved cysteine through the conserved F or W. The order of the fields is J gene, D gene, clone size, CDR3 length, V gene, CDR3 DNA, CDR3 protein. D genes are given only for firm matches. Where a row states a size, it is once, few, many or the class of an expanded clone; other rows omit it.

j_gene: TRBJ1-1; d_gene: -; abundance: -; len: 16; v_gene: TRBV14; CDR3nt: TGTGCCAGCAGCCAAGATCCACGACATCTGAACACTGAAGCTTTCTTT; CDR3aa: CASSQDPRHLNTEAFF
j_gene: TRBJ2-7; d_gene: TRBD1; abundance: -; len: 13; v_gene: TRBV6-5; CDR3nt: TGTGCCAGCAGACAACAGGGGGGCTACGAGCAGTACTTC; CDR3aa: CASRQQGGYEQYF
j_gene: TRBJ2-7; d_gene: TRBD2; abundance: few; len: 16; v_gene: TRBV4-1; CDR3nt: TGCGCCAGCAGCCAAGGACTAGCGGGAGGCTTGGGCGAGCAGTACTTC; CDR3aa: CASSQGLAGGLGEQYF
j_gene: TRBJ1-1; d_gene: -; abundance: many; len: 13; v_gene: TRBV27; CDR3nt: TGTGCCAGCAGTTTATGGGGTAGCACTGAAGCTTTCTTT; CDR3aa: CASSLWGSTEAFF
j_gene: TRBJ1-5; d_gene: -; abundance: once; len: 15; v_gene: TRBV19; CDR3nt: TGTGCCAGTAACGGTGGGGGGTATAGCAATCAGCCCCAGCATTTT; CDR3aa: CASNGGGYSNQPQHF
j_gene: TRBJ2-7; d_gene: -; abundance: -; len: 14; v_gene: TRBV5-8; CDR3nt: TGTGCCAGCAGCTTGGGGGCCACTTACTACGAGCAGTACTTC; CDR3aa: CASSLGATYYEQYF
j_gene: TRBJ1-6; d_gene: TRBD1; abundance: -; len: 16; v_gene: TRBV5-1; CDR3nt: TGCGCCAGCAGCACGGGGACAGGGGTAGATAATTCACCCCTCCACTTT; CDR3aa: CASSTGTGVDNSPLHF
j_gene: TRBJ2-7; d_gene: TRBD1; abundance: -; len: 15; v_gene: TRBV4-1; CDR3nt: TGCGCCAGCAGCCATGATACAGGGGGCGCGTGGGAGCAGTACTTC; CDR3aa: CASSHDTGGAWEQYF
j_gene: TRBJ1-1; d_gene: -; abundance: -; len: 14; v_gene: TRBV5-4; CDR3nt: TGTGCCAGCAGCTCGCTCAGTATGAACACTGAAGCTTTCTTT; CDR3aa: CASSSLSMNTEAFF
j_gene: TRBJ1-2; d_gene: -; abundance: -; len: 13; v_gene: TRBV28; CDR3nt: TGTGCCAGCAGTTTGGCCTCGTGGGATGGCTACACCTTC; CDR3aa: CASSLASWDGYTF
j_gene: TRBJ1-2; d_gene: -; abundance: -; len: 13; v_gene: TRBV18; CDR3nt: TGTGCCAGCTCACCACCTGGTCCACCTGGCTACACCTTC; CDR3aa: CASSPPGPPGYTF
j_gene: TRBJ1-1; d_gene: -; abundance: -; len: 13; v_gene: TRBV5-1; CDR3nt: TGCGCCAGCAGCTTGGTTGAAGGGACTGAAGCTTTCTTT; CDR3aa: CASSLVEGTEAFF
j_gene: TRBJ2-7; d_gene: -; abundance: -; len: 14; v_gene: TRBV18; CDR3nt: TGTGCCAGCTCACCACCGGGGTCTTGGGACGAGCAGTACTTC; CDR3aa: CASSPPGSWDEQYF
j_gene: TRBJ2-7; d_gene: TRBD1; abundance: -; len: 13; v_gene: TRBV5-6; CDR3nt: TGTGCCAGCAGCCCGGGACAGGGCTGGGAGCAGTACTTC; CDR3aa: CASSPGQGWEQYF
j_gene: TRBJ1-2; d_gene: -; abundance: -; len: 13; v_gene: TRBV2; CDR3nt: TGTGCCAGCAGTGAACAGGGGAACTATGGCTGCACCTTC; CDR3aa: CASSEQGNYGCTF
j_gene: TRBJ2-4; d_gene: TRBD2; abundance: -; len: 17; v_gene: TRBV18; CDR3nt: TGTGCCAGCTCCGGGACTAGCGGGGCCTCTGCCAAAAACATTCAGTACTTC; CDR3aa: CASSGTSGASAKNIQYF
j_gene: TRBJ2-5; d_gene: TRBD1; abundance: -; len: 17; v_gene: TRBV4-1; CDR3nt: TGCGCCAGCAGCCTTGCCTCCGGGACAGGGGAGGGGAAGACCCAGTACTTC; CDR3aa: CASSLASGTGEGKTQYF
j_gene: TRBJ1-3; d_gene: TRBD1; abundance: -; len: 15; v_gene: TRBV7-8; CDR3nt: TGTGCCAGCAGCCCGGGACAGAGCCCTCTAGACACCATATATTTT; CDR3aa: CASSPGQSPLDTIYF
j_gene: TRBJ2-3; d_gene: -; abundance: -; len: 14; v_gene: TRBV6-1; CDR3nt: TGTGCCAGCAAAACGACGGCTAGCACAGATACGCAGTATTTT; CDR3aa: CASKTTASTDTQYF
j_gene: TRBJ1-1; d_gene: TRBD1; abundance: -; len: 12; v_gene: TRBV6-6; CDR3nt: TGTGCCAGCAGGACCCAGGGGGCTGAAGCTTTCTTT; CDR3aa: CASRTQGAEAFF
j_gene: TRBJ2-5; d_gene: TRBD1; abundance: -; len: 16; v_gene: TRBV7-2; CDR3nt: TGTGCCAGCAGCCCCTACGGGGACAGGGCGGGTGAGACCCAGTACTTC; CDR3aa: CASSPYGDRAGETQYF
j_gene: TRBJ2-1; d_gene: TRBD2; abundance: -; len: 14; v_gene: TRBV2; CDR3nt: TGTGCCAGCAGCGGGGGGAGCTCCTACAATGAGCAGTTCTTC; CDR3aa: CASSGGSSYNEQFF
j_gene: TRBJ2-2; d_gene: TRBD1; abundance: -; len: 17; v_gene: TRBV5-1; CDR3nt: TGCGCCAGCAGCCCCGCCGGACAGGGGAGAGGGGGCGGGGAGCTGTTTTTT; CDR3aa: CASSPAGQGRGGGELFF
j_gene: TRBJ1-1; d_gene: -; abundance: few; len: 15; v_gene: TRBV29-1; CDR3nt: TGCAGCGTTGAGGGAGAGGGGAATTTGAACACTGAAGCTTTCTTT; CDR3aa: CSVEGEGNLNTEAFF
j_gene: TRBJ2-5; d_gene: -; abundance: -; len: 15; v_gene: TRBV18; CDR3nt: TGTGCCAGCTCACCACTAGGGAACAGCCAAGAGACCCAGTACTTC; CDR3aa: CASSPLGNSQETQYF
j_gene: TRBJ2-7; d_gene: -; abundance: -; len: 14; v_gene: TRBV27; CDR3nt: TGTGCCAGCAGTCCGCCGGGCGGGATTTACGAGCAGTACTTC; CDR3aa: CASSPPGGIYEQYF
j_gene: TRBJ2-5; d_gene: -; abundance: -; len: 14; v_gene: TRBV25-1; CDR3nt: TGTGCCAGCACCCACCCCGTCCTAGGGGAGACCCAGTACTTC; CDR3aa: CASTHPVLGETQYF
j_gene: TRBJ2-1; d_gene: -; abundance: -; len: 17; v_gene: TRBV25-1; CDR3nt: TGTGCCAGCAGTGCCTGGGACGGCGAGGTCCAAGATAATGAGCAGTTCTTC; CDR3aa: CASSAWDGEVQDNEQFF
j_gene: TRBJ2-5; d_gene: TRBD1; abundance: -; len: 14; v_gene: TRBV27; CDR3nt: TGTGCCAGCAGTTCGGGACAGAACGGAGAGACCCAGTACTTC; CDR3aa: CASSSGQNGETQYF
j_gene: TRBJ2-1; d_gene: -; abundance: -; len: 16; v_gene: TRBV9; CDR3nt: TGTGCCAGCAGCGTAGTCGGGCGGAGCTCCTACAATGAGCAGTTCTTC; CDR3aa: CASSVVGRSSYNEQFF
j_gene: TRBJ2-3; d_gene: TRBD2; abundance: -; len: 16; v_gene: TRBV5-8; CDR3nt: TGTGCCAGCAGCTTGGCCTGGGGGGGAGGAACAGATACGCAGTATTTT; CDR3aa: CASSLAWGGGTDTQYF
j_gene: TRBJ2-1; d_gene: -; abundance: -; len: 15; v_gene: TRBV4-1; CDR3nt: TGCGCCAGCAGCCAAGGGCAGGGGCGAGTCGATGAGCAGTTCTTC; CDR3aa: CASSQGQGRVDEQFF
j_gene: TRBJ2-3; d_gene: TRBD2; abundance: -; len: 17; v_gene: TRBV4-2; CDR3nt: TGTGCCAGCAGCCAAGACAAAGCTAGCGGGAGCTCAGATACGCAGTATTTT; CDR3aa: CASSQDKASGSSDTQYF
j_gene: TRBJ2-7; d_gene: -; abundance: -; len: 17; v_gene: TRBV7-9; CDR3nt: TGTGCCAGCAGCGCCGATTGGGGGCGGGAGTCCTCCTACGAGCAGTACTTC; CDR3aa: CASSADWGRESSYEQYF
j_gene: TRBJ2-1; d_gene: TRBD2; abundance: -; len: 15; v_gene: TRBV4-3; CDR3nt: TGCGCCAGCAGCCAAGGTAGCGGGAGTGCGAATGAGCAGTTCTTC; CDR3aa: CASSQGSGSANEQFF
j_gene: TRBJ2-3; d_gene: TRBD2; abundance: -; len: 15; v_gene: TRBV6-5; CDR3nt: TGTGCCAGCAGTTACTCGGGGGGGGGCACAGATACGCAGTATTTT; CDR3aa: CASSYSGGGTDTQYF
j_gene: TRBJ2-5; d_gene: -; abundance: -; len: 17; v_gene: TRBV19; CDR3nt: TGTGCCAGTAGCCTACCTTCCGGGGGCATCGGGGAAGAGACCCAGTACTTC; CDR3aa: CASSLPSGGIGEETQYF
j_gene: TRBJ2-1; d_gene: -; abundance: -; len: 16; v_gene: TRBV7-6; CDR3nt: TGTGCCAGCAGCCGCGGGCTCTTGAGCTCCTACAATGAGCAGTTCTTC; CDR3aa: CASSRGLLSSYNEQFF
j_gene: TRBJ1-1; d_gene: -; abundance: once; len: 14; v_gene: TRBV27; CDR3nt: TGTGCCAGCAGTTTCGGGCGTAGGGGGACTGAAGCTTTCTTT; CDR3aa: CASSFGRRGTEAFF
j_gene: TRBJ1-6; d_gene: -; abundance: -; len: 14; v_gene: TRBV6-6; CDR3nt: TGTGCCAGCGGCGTCACGCTCGATCATTCACCCCTCCACTTT; CDR3aa: CASGVTLDHSPLHF
j_gene: TRBJ2-1; d_gene: -; abundance: -; len: 13; v_gene: TRBV7-3; CDR3nt: TGTGCCAGCAGCCTTGGGCTCTACAATGAGCAGTTCTTC; CDR3aa: CASSLGLYNEQFF
j_gene: TRBJ2-3; d_gene: -; abundance: -; len: 13; v_gene: TRBV9; CDR3nt: TGTGCCAGCAGCCGCGGCCGCACAGATACGCAGTATTTT; CDR3aa: CASSRGRTDTQYF
j_gene: TRBJ1-5; d_gene: TRBD1; abundance: -; len: 13; v_gene: TRBV6-5; CDR3nt: TGTGCCAGCAGGCCCGACAGGGATCAGCCCCAGCATTTT; CDR3aa: CASRPDRDQPQHF
j_gene: TRBJ2-3; d_gene: TRBD2; abundance: -; len: 19; v_gene: TRBV2; CDR3nt: TGTGCCAGCAGCCTGAGGGGCGGGGGGGCCCTGTTCACCACAGATACGCAGTATTTT; CDR3aa: CASSLRGGGALFTTDTQYF
j_gene: TRBJ1-4; d_gene: TRBD1; abundance: -; len: 17; v_gene: TRBV15; CDR3nt: TGTGCCACCAGCAGAGGGACAGGTCTTGGCTCCAATGAAAAACTGTTTTTT; CDR3aa: CATSRGTGLGSNEKLFF
j_gene: TRBJ1-5; d_gene: TRBD1; abundance: once; len: 14; v_gene: TRBV5-5; CDR3nt: TGTGCCAGCAGCGCGGGACAGGGGGGTCAGCCCCAGCATTTT; CDR3aa: CASSAGQGGQPQHF
j_gene: TRBJ2-7; d_gene: -; abundance: -; len: 12; v_gene: TRBV7-2; CDR3nt: TGTGCCAGCAGCATTTCCTCGTACGAGCAGTACTTC; CDR3aa: CASSISSYEQYF
j_gene: TRBJ1-2; d_gene: -; abundance: -; len: 13; v_gene: TRBV9; CDR3nt: TGTGCCAGCAGCGACCAGGGAGGGTATGGCTACACCTTC; CDR3aa: CASSDQGGYGYTF
j_gene: TRBJ1-1; d_gene: -; abundance: -; len: 15; v_gene: TRBV18; CDR3nt: TGTGCCAGCTCACCATTGGAACGGAAGAACACTGAAGCTTTCTTT; CDR3aa: CASSPLERKNTEAFF
j_gene: TRBJ1-2; d_gene: -; abundance: -; len: 14; v_gene: TRBV7-3; CDR3nt: TGTGCCAGCAGCTTAAGGGGAGACGACTATGGCTACACCTTC; CDR3aa: CASSLRGDDYGYTF